This T cell receptor beta chain derives from a study of Ad26.COV2.S vaccination and SARS-CoV-2 variants. Findings of the study overall: It was found that vaccine and placebo recipients had similar non-spike TCR breadth. Spike-specific TCR breadth ran higher among vaccine recipients than placebo recipients. CD8+ and CD4+ T cells specific for spike reportedly responded with substantial breadth after vaccination.

Comments on this clone: What it binds is not known.

Measured with immunoSEQ multiplex PCR; TCRdb has only the in-frame clones, and not every one. The sample shows approximately 460,000 clones, 89% of them seen only once. Trimming took 7 bases from V and 0 from J; bases not matched to a gene: 26. Germline CDR1 is WNHNN and CDR2 is SYGVQD (reference sequence). The CDR3 contains 21 residues. This sample's treatment: roughly 20 received Ad26.COV2.S at low or high dose, single or two shots; a few received placebo; per-sample allocation not given. Specimen acquisition occurred on day 63 following the initial vaccine or placebo injection. Boston provided a donor who was an adult aged 18-55 years.

This receptor was obtained from a person aged 18-65 years who received the Ad26.COV2.S COVID-19 vaccine or a placebo. V and J are TRBV10-1 and TRBJ2-7; 8 bases fit TRBD1. The specimen comprised peripheral blood, sampled in a trial of Ad26.COV2.S vaccine versus placebo. Here the CDR3 DNA reads TGCGCCAGCACCCTGAGGGAACCGGGACAGGACTTACCCCCTAGCTCCTACGAGCAGTACTTC. Protein product: CASTLREPGQDLPPSSYEQYF.